Reported below is one T cell receptor (beta chain). Profiling relied on immunoSEQ multiplex PCR, and the TCRdb table lists in-frame clones only, not all of them. This sample carries some 83,000 clones, roughly four fifths of them seen once, and the ten largest clones take roughly 11%. The data were taken from a study of blood T cell repertoires in COVID-19. Background on the study: Sources were T cells, B-cell-depleted T cells, or PBMCs; the material itself was cDNA or gDNA.

J gave up 4 bases and V 4 bases, and 13 bases lay outside the gene matches. The length of the CDR3 is 16 residues. The germline gives CDR1 SGHNT, CDR2 YYREEE (reference sequence). The source of this sequence is a middle-aged man with acute or convalescent COVID-19. The sample consisted of peripheral blood. The chain couples TRBV5-4 to TRBJ1-2; TRBD1 aligns across 7 bases. CDR3: CASSPTSAGGTYGYTF. CDR3 DNA: TGTGCCAGCAGCCCAACCTCGGCAGGGGGAACCTATGGCTACACCTTC.